The 18 T cell receptor beta chains below were found in one sample sequenced in a study of T-cell reconstitution after alpha-beta-depleted transplantation in children. Preparation of the TCRbeta library used unique molecular identifiers. Using its own MiXCR run on the PCR reads, TCRdb lists one record per CDR3 protein. This table has approximately 800,000 distinct CDR3 sequences, around 15% appearing once. The sequenced sample was PBMCs, mostly from graft donor cells, obtained 360 days after TCRalphabeta/CD19-depleted stem cell transplant. The receptor set was obtained from a male patient younger than 18 who had a stem cell transplant for acute lymphoblastic leukemia, so the T cells may come from the graft donor.

The V and J genes are TRBV20-1 and TRBJ2-1; tentatively, D is TRBD1 (6 bases). The CDR3 consists of 13 residues. Germline CDR1 and CDR2: DFQATT and SNEGSKA (reference sequence). The germline V and J ends were trimmed by 7 bases and 2 bases, with 12 bases remaining between them. The CDR3 DNA reads as TGCAGTGTCCCCAGGGGAGCCTACAATGAGCAGTTCTTC. Translated: CSVPRGAYNEQFF.

V is TRBV5-1 and J is TRBJ2-7, with D maybe TRBD1 (6 bases). V shed 2 bases and J shed 0 bases, with 15 bases lying between them. The CDR3 is 16 amino acids. Germline-derived CDR1 and CDR2 are SGHRS and YFSETQ. For the CDR3, the DNA is TGCGCCAGCAGCTTACAGGGATTGAGCAGCTCCTACGAGCAGTACTTC. It is translated as CASSLQGLSSSYEQYF.

This clonotype has more than one count but fewer than ten. The chain uses TRBV29-1 and TRBJ2-3, with 8 bases that match TRBD1. This CDR3 contains 14 residues. V trimming: 6 bases; J trimming: 1 base; junction bases outside the gene matches: 6. Germline CDR1 and CDR2: SQVTM and ANQGSEA. CDR3 sequence (DNA): TGCAGCGTGAAGCAGGGGGCAGGCACAGATACGCAGTATTTT. Protein sequence: CSVKQGAGTDTQYF.

This clonotype was picked up many times. V usage is TRBV5-1 and J usage is TRBJ2-7; D not certain. CDR3 length: 15 residues. Germline-derived CDR1 and CDR2 are SGHRS and YFSETQ. Deletions cut 0 bases from V and 4 bases from J, with 14 bases between. The DNA for the CDR3 is TGCGCCAGCAGCTTGGTTAGGGCCGAGACATACGAGCAGTACTTC. It yields the protein CASSLVRAETYEQYF.

At least ten counts were recorded for this clonotype. V and J are TRBV4-1 and TRBJ2-1; 8 nucleotides align to TRBD2. V was pared by 0 bases and J by 1 base, with 11 bases of the junction left unmatched. The germline CDR1 and CDR2 sequences are MGHRA and YSYEKL. The CDR3 has 19 amino acids. The CDR3 is CASSQDEGLAGLSYNEQFF. The CDR3 DNA reads TGCGCCAGCAGCCAAGATGAGGGGCTAGCGGGTCTATCCTACAATGAGCAGTTCTTC.

This clonotype was observed many times. The chain recombines TRBV9 with TRBJ2-1, with TRBD2 matching 7 bases. V shed 0 bases and J 2 bases; nucleotides not matched to a gene: 2. CDR1 SGDLS and CDR2 YYNGEE come from the germline V gene. CDR3 size: 15 residues. CDR3 protein: CASSVDGLAYNEQFF. DNA for the CDR3: TGTGCCAGCAGCGTAGACGGACTAGCCTACAATGAGCAGTTCTTC. Together with reference TRBV9 and TRBJ2-1, the CDR3 gives the full variable domain: DSGVTQTPKHLITATGQRVTLRCSPRSGDLSVYWYQQSLDQGLQFLIQYYNGEERAKGNILERFSAQQFPDLHSELNLSSLELGDSALYFCASSVDGLAYNEQFFGPGTRLTVL.

The chain employs TRBV4-2 and TRBJ2-3, with 9 bases identical to TRBD2. Germline-derived CDR1 and CDR2 are LGHNA and YNFKEQ. Germline trimming cut 0 bases from V and 6 bases from J; bases unmatched to any gene: 4. CDR3 size: 15 residues. The CDR3 reads CASSQDAGGYDTQYF. CDR3 DNA: TGTGCCAGCAGCCAAGATGCGGGAGGGTACGATACGCAGTATTTT.

This chain joins TRBV10-3 and TRBJ1-1; D not resolved. This CDR3 spans 11 amino acids. Trimming cost V 2 bases and J 8 bases, with 6 bases left between them. Germline loops: CDR1 ENHRY, CDR2 SYGVKD. Here the CDR3 DNA reads TGTGCCATCAGTGAGGGACCCGAAGCTTTCTTT. Amino acid sequence: CAISEGPEAFF.

This clonotype has just a few counts. The chain links TRBV12-3 or TRBV12-4 to TRBJ2-3; TRBD1 matches at 7 bases. The CDR3 runs 15 residues. The ends lost 5 bases at V and 3 bases at J; junction bases unmatched: 8. The CDR3 bases are TGTGCCAGCAGTCCTGACAGGGCCACTACAGATACGCAGTATTTT. Its protein is CASSPDRATTDTQYF.

The rearrangement joins TRBV24-1 to TRBJ1-1; D is perhaps TRBD1 (6 bases). Germline V gene data show CDR1 as KGHDR and CDR2 as SFDVKD. The CDR3 extends over 14 amino acids. Trimming removed 9 bases from V and 4 bases from J, with 17 bases in between. CDR3: CATAAGGWGTEAFF. The CDR3 DNA reads as TGTGCCACCGCGGCGGGGGGCTGGGGCACTGAAGCTTTCTTT.

This clonotype has only a few counts. V gene TRBV27 combines with J gene TRBJ1-4, with 7 bases fitting TRBD1. Germline CDR1 reads MNHEY; CDR2 reads SMNVEV (reference sequence). V was clipped by 5 bases and J by 8 bases; unmatched bases: 11. This CDR3 contains 15 residues. DNA of the CDR3: TGTGCCAGCAGTGTGTCCGACAGGGACGGGGAAAAACTGTTTTTT. As protein: CASSVSDRDGEKLFF.

There are a few counts of this clonotype. The J gene is TRBJ2-1, the V gene TRBV5-1, with 7 bases that match TRBD2. Germline V gene lookup returns CDR1 SGHRS and CDR2 YFSETQ. The CDR3 runs to 15 residues. V lost 5 bases to trimming and J lost 6 bases; unmatched junction nucleotides: 11. CDR3 region: CASSLTSFPANEQFF. In DNA form, the CDR3 reads TGCGCCAGCAGTTTGACTAGCTTTCCGGCCAATGAGCAGTTCTTC.

This clonotype was counted a few times. The rearrangement links TRBV5-1 to TRBJ2-7; 9 bases agree with TRBD1. The V segment lost 5 bases and the J segment 3 bases; nucleotides outside the gene matches: 6. The CDR3 runs to 14 residues. CDR1 is SGHRS and CDR2 is YFSETQ in the germline V gene. In DNA, the CDR3 is TGCGCCAGCAGTACGGGACAGGGTTTCTACGAGCAGTACTTC. It codes for CASSTGQGFYEQYF. The variable domain in full, with the rest retrieved from reference TRBV5-1 and TRBJ2-7, is KAGVTQTPRYLIKTRGQQVTLSCSPISGHRSVSWYQQTPGQGLQFLFEYFSETQRNKGNFPGRFSGRQFSNSRSEMNVSTLELGDSALYLCASSTGQGFYEQYFGPGTRLTVT.

As DNA, the CDR3 is TGCGCCAGCAGGGTTAGGACAGGGGCCTCGGGGAACACTGAAGCTTTCTTT. Protein sequence: CASRVRTGASGNTEAFF. J is TRBJ1-1 and V is TRBV5-1; 9 nucleotides agree with TRBD1. The CDR3 covers 17 residues. CDR1 and CDR2 (germline): SGHRS, YFSETQ. V lost 5 bases to trimming and J lost 1 base; unmatched junction nucleotides: 12.

The J gene is TRBJ2-2, the V gene TRBV7-2, with a tentative D call TRBD2 (6 bases). The CDR3 is made up of 16 amino acids. Germline-derived CDR1 and CDR2 are SGHTA and FQGNSA. Between the trimmed V and J ends, which lost 2 bases and 6 bases, there was a span of 16 bases. CDR3 in amino acids: CASSLPGREDPGELFF. CDR3 sequence (DNA): TGTGCCAGCAGCTTACCCGGGAGAGAGGATCCCGGGGAGCTGTTTTTT.

V is TRBV5-5 and J is TRBJ2-7, with 9 bases that match TRBD1. The germline V gene has CDR1 SGHKS and CDR2 YYEKEE (reference sequence). V lost 0 bases, J lost 6 bases, and 7 bases stayed unmatched. CDR3 length: 15 amino acids. The CDR3 DNA reads as TGTGCCAGCAGCTTGGCGCTTAACAGGGGGCCCGAGCAGTACTTC. Protein sequence: CASSLALNRGPEQYF.

This clonotype was detected only a few times. The final CDR3 position lacks the conserved phenylalanine or tryptophan, pointing to a likely read error. V gene TRBV5-8 combines with J gene TRBJ1-6, with D tentatively TRBD1 (5 bases). Germline V gene data show CDR1 as SGHTS and CDR2 as YDEGEE. The CDR3 has 15 residues. Between the trimmed V and J ends, which lost 6 bases and 7 bases, there was a span of 17 bases. As DNA, the CDR3 is TGTGCCAGCACGACTTCCCGGGGGAGGAATTCACCCCTCCACTGT. This codes for CASTTSRGRNSPLHC.

This clonotype has just a few counts. The CDR3 nucleotides read TGCAGTGCTAGAGTAACGGAAAGCTCCTACAATGAGCAGTTCTTC. Amino acid sequence: CSARVTESSYNEQFF. This rearrangement joins TRBV20-1 to TRBJ2-1; D unresolved. V was pared by 1 base and J by 0 bases, with 10 bases between. Germline assignment: CDR1 DFQATT and CDR2 SNEGSKA (reference sequence). This CDR3 has 15 amino acids.